The clone carrying this T cell receptor (beta chain) was found many times. Amplification yielded TCR beta CDR3 regions, with RNA transcripts as the source. The TCR CDR3 was amplified in a first-round RT-PCR using the HTBI primer set. TCRdb reanalysed the multiplex PCR reads using MiXCR and keeps one entry per CDR3 protein. The profile shows under 350,000 distinct CDR3 sequences, about 21% of them singletons. Germline CDR1 and CDR2: SGHRS and YFSETQ. The CDR3 loop spans 13 amino acids. With 4 bases clipped from V and 7 bases from J, the junction kept 3 bases outside the gene matches. This entry belongs to a study of T cells in Graves' hyperthyroidism and ophthalmopathy. When ophthalmopathy did not progress within 18 months, Graves' hyperthyroidism was considered stable. Not enrolled were patients with uncontrolled infection, other autoimmune disease, pregnancy or lactation. Diagnoses rested on clinical symptoms, serum thyroxine and TRAb, thyroid ultrasound and orbital computed tomography. The source of the PBMCs was around 9 ml of fresh peripheral blood.

What was sequenced was blood. This clonotype originated in a woman aged 50 to 60 with Graves' hyperthyroidism. The V call is TRBV5-1, the J call TRBJ1-5, with 9 nucleotides matching TRBD1. This CDR3 is CASSKGQGQPQHF. CDR3 coding DNA: TGCGCCAGCAGCAAGGGACAGGGCCAGCCCCAGCATTTT.